This is a list of T cell receptor beta chains from one sample in a study of blood T cell repertoires in COVID-19. Only in-frame clones appear in the TCRdb table, and some are missing; sequencing was by immunoSEQ multiplex PCR. The data contain roughly 99,000 clones, about 91% of them seen just once; the ten biggest clones take up approximately 6.8%. Specimen: peripheral blood. The receptors originated from a middle-aged man with active or convalescent COVID-19. The CDR3 runs from the conserved cysteine through the conserved F or W. The D gene is left open where the match is weak. Clone size is not always given. Where it is, it says once, few, many or a class for expanded clones.

CDR3nt: TGTGCCAGCAGCTTAGGTAGCGGGGAGGAGACCCAGTACTTC
CDR3aa: CASSLGSGEETQYF
abundance: few
v_gene: TRBV11-2
d_gene: TRBD2
j_gene: TRBJ2-5

CDR3nt: TGTGCCAGCAGCTTAGTTGGGACTACCGAAACTTACGAGCAGTACTTC
CDR3aa: CASSLVGTTETYEQYF
abundance: NA
v_gene: TRBV7-2
d_gene: TRBD2
j_gene: TRBJ2-7

CDR3nt: TGTGCCAGCAGTCTCTACAGGGGTGCAAACACCATATATTTT
CDR3aa: CASSLYRGANTIYF
abundance: NA
v_gene: TRBV7-2
d_gene: TRBD1
j_gene: TRBJ1-3

CDR3nt: TGCGCCAGCAGCACCTTACCCTCCGGGACTAGCGGGAGAAATGAGCAGTTCTTC
CDR3aa: CASSTLPSGTSGRNEQFF
abundance: NA
v_gene: TRBV5-1
d_gene: TRBD2
j_gene: TRBJ2-1

CDR3nt: TGTGCCAGCAGGGTAGACAGCCAAGAGACCCAGTACTTC
CDR3aa: CASRVDSQETQYF
abundance: NA
v_gene: TRBV12-3/TRBV12-4
d_gene: NA
j_gene: TRBJ2-5

CDR3nt: TGTGCCACCAGTGATCCTCGGACTAGCGGGAGTTCCGGGGAGCTGTTTTTT
CDR3aa: CATSDPRTSGSSGELFF
abundance: NA
v_gene: TRBV24-1
d_gene: TRBD2
j_gene: TRBJ2-2

CDR3nt: TGCGCCAGCAGCCAAGATACAGGAGAGTACTACGAGCAGTACTTC
CDR3aa: CASSQDTGEYYEQYF
abundance: NA
v_gene: TRBV4-3
d_gene: NA
j_gene: TRBJ2-7

CDR3nt: TGTGCCAGTAGTATTCCGGGACAGGGACCCTACAATGAGCAGTTCTTC
CDR3aa: CASSIPGQGPYNEQFF
abundance: NA
v_gene: TRBV19
d_gene: TRBD1
j_gene: TRBJ2-1

CDR3nt: TGTGCCAGCAGCCAAGGGACGTTCAGGGGGCTTGAGCAGCCCCAGCATTTT
CDR3aa: CASSQGTFRGLEQPQHF
abundance: NA
v_gene: TRBV3-1/TRBV3-2
d_gene: TRBD1
j_gene: TRBJ1-5

CDR3nt: TGCGCCAGCAGCCAAGCCGGGGATTTAGCCAAAAACATTCAGTACTTC
CDR3aa: CASSQAGDLAKNIQYF
abundance: NA
v_gene: TRBV4-1
d_gene: NA
j_gene: TRBJ2-4

CDR3nt: TGTGCCACCCAGTCGCGGGAGCCTCTCTATGGCTACACCTTC
CDR3aa: CATQSREPLYGYTF
abundance: many
v_gene: TRBV19
d_gene: NA
j_gene: TRBJ1-2

CDR3nt: TGCGCCAGCAGCTTCCCCAGCTTGGGACAGAGGAACACTGAAGCTTTCTTT
CDR3aa: CASSFPSLGQRNTEAFF
abundance: NA
v_gene: TRBV5-1
d_gene: TRBD1
j_gene: TRBJ1-1

CDR3nt: TGTGCCAGCAGCCATCCGTTCTCTGGAAACACCATATATTTT
CDR3aa: CASSHPFSGNTIYF
abundance: NA
v_gene: TRBV14
d_gene: NA
j_gene: TRBJ1-3

CDR3nt: TGTGCCACCAGTGATGGGACAGGGGTTAGCAATCAGCCCCAGCATTTT
CDR3aa: CATSDGTGVSNQPQHF
abundance: NA
v_gene: TRBV24-1
d_gene: TRBD1
j_gene: TRBJ1-5

CDR3nt: TGTGCCAGCGGGGAGACCGGGGAGCTGTTTTTT
CDR3aa: CASGETGELFF
abundance: once
v_gene: TRBV25-1
d_gene: NA
j_gene: TRBJ2-2

CDR3nt: TGTGCCAGCAGAACAGGGGGAACTGAAGCTTTCTTT
CDR3aa: CASRTGGTEAFF
abundance: NA
v_gene: TRBV6-5
d_gene: TRBD1
j_gene: TRBJ1-1

CDR3nt: TGTGCCAGCCGGGGACAGGGTATCACCGGGGAGCTGTTTTTT
CDR3aa: CASRGQGITGELFF
abundance: NA
v_gene: TRBV6-5
d_gene: TRBD1
j_gene: TRBJ2-2